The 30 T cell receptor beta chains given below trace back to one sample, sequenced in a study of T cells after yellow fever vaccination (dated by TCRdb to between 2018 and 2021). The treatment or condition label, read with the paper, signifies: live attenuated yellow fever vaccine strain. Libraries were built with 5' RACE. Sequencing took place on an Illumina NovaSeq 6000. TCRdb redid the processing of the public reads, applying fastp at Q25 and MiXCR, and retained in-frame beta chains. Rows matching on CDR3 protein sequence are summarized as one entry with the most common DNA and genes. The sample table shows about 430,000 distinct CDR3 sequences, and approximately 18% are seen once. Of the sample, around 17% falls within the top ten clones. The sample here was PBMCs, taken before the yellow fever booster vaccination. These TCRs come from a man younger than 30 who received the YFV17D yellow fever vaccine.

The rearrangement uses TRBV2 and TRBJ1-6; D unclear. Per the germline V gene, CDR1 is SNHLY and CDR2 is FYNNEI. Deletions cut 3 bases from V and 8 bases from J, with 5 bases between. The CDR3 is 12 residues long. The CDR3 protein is CASSDWDSPLHF. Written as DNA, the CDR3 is TGTGCCAGCAGTGACTGGGATTCACCCCTCCACTTT.

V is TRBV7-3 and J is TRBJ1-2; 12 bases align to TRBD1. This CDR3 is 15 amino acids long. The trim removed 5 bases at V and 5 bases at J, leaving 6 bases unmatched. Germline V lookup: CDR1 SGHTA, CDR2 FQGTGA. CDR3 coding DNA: TGTGCCAGCAGCCTAGGGACAGGGGGCCAATATGGCTACACCTTC. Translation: CASSLGTGGQYGYTF.

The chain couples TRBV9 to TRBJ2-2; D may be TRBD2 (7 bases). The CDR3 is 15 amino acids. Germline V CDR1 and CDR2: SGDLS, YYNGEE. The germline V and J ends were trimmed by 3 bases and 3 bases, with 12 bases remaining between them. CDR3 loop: CASSAGGLDTGELFF. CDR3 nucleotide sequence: TGTGCCAGCAGCGCCGGGGGGCTCGACACCGGGGAGCTGTTTTTT. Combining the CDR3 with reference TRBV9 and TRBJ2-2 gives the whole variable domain DSGVTQTPKHLITATGQRVTLRCSPRSGDLSVYWYQQSLDQGLQFLIQYYNGEERAKGNILERFSAQQFPDLHSELNLSSLELGDSALYFCASSAGGLDTGELFFGEGSRLTVL.

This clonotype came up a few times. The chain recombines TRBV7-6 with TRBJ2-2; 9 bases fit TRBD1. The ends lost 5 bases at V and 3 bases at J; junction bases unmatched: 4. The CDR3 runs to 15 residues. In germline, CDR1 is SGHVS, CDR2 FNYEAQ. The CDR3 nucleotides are TGTGCCAGCAGCGCACGGACAGGGGACACCGGGGAGCTGTTTTTT. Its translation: CASSARTGDTGELFF.

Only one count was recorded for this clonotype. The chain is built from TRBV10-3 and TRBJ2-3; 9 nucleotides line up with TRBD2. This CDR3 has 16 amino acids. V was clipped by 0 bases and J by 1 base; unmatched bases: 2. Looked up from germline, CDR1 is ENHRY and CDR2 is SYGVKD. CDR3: CAISESVAGGTDTQYF. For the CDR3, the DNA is TGTGCCATCAGTGAGTCGGTAGCGGGGGGCACAGATACGCAGTATTTT.

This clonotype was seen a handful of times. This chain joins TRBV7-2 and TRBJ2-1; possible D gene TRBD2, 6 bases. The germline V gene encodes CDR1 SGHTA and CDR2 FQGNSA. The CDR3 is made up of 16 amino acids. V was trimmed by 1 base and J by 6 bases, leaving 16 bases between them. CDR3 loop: CASSLGPFGGANEQFF. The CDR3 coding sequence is TGTGCCAGCAGCTTAGGTCCCTTCGGGGGTGCCAATGAGCAGTTCTTC.

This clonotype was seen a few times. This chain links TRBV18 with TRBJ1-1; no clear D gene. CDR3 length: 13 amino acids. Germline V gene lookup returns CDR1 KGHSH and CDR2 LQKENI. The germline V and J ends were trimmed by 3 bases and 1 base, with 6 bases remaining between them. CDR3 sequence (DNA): TGTGCCAGCTCACCGATCTCGAACACTGAAGCTTTCTTT. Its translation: CASSPISNTEAFF.

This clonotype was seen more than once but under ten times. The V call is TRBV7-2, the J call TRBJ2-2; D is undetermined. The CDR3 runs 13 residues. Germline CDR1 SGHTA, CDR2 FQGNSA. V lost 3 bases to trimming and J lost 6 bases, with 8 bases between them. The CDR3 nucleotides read TGTGCCAGCAGCTTTTGGGGTCCCGGGGAGCTGTTTTTT. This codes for CASSFWGPGELFF.

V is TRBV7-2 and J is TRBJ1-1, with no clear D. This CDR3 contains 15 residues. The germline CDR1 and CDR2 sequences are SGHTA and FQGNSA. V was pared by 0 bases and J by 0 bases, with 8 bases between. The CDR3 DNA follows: TGTGCCAGCAGCTTAGCGAACAGCCTGAACACTGAAGCTTTCTTT. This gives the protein CASSLANSLNTEAFF.

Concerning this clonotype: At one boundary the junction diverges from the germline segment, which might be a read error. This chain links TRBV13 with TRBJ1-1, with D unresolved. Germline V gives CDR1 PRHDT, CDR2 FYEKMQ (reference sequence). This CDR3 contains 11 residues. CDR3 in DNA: TGTGCCAGCAGCTTAGACTCGCTCGTGGACTTT. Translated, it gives CASSLDSLVDF.

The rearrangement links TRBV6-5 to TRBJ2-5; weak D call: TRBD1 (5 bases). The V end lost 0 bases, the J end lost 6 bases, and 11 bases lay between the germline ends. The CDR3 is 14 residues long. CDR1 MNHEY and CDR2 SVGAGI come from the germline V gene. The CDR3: CASSYSGEGKTQYF. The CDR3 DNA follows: TGTGCCAGCAGTTACTCAGGGGAAGGAAAGACCCAGTACTTC.

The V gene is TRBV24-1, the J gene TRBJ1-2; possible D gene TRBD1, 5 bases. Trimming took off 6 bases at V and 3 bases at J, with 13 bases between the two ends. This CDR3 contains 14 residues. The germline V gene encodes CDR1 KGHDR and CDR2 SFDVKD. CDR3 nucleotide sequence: TGTGCCACCAGTCCAGGGCTTTACGACTATGGCTACACCTTC. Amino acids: CATSPGLYDYGYTF.

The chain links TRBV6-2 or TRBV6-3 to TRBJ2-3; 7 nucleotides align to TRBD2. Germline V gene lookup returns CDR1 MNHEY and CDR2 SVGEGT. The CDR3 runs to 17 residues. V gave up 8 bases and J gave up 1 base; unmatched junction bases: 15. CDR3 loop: CASRPTGRGIRTDTQYF. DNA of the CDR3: TGTGCCAGCCGGCCCACGGGGCGGGGGATTCGCACAGATACGCAGTATTTT.

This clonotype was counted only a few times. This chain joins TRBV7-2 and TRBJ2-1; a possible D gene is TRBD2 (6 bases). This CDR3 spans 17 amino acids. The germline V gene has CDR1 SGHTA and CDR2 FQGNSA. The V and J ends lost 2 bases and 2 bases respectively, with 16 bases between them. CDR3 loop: CASSLTGVGLTYNEQFF. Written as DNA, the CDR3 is TGTGCCAGCAGCTTAACGGGGGTAGGGTTAACCTACAATGAGCAGTTCTTC. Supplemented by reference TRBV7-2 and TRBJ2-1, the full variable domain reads GAGVSQSPSNKVTEKGKDVELRCDPISGHTALYWYRQSLGQGLEFLIYFQGNSAPDKSGLPSDRFSAERTGGSVSTLTIQRTQQEDSAVYLCASSLTGVGLTYNEQFFGPGTRLTVL.

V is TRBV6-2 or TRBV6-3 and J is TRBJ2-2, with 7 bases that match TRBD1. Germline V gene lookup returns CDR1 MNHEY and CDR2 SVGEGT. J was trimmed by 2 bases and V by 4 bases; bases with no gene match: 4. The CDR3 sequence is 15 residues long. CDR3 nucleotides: TGTGCCAGCAGTTCCGACAGGGCAAACACCGGGGAGCTGTTTTTT. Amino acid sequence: CASSSDRANTGELFF.

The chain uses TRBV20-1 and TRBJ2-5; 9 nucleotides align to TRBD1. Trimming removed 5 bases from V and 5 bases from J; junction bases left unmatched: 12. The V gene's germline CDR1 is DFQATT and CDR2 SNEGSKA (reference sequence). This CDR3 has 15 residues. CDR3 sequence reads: CSASRQGEGMETQYF. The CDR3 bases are TGCAGTGCTTCCAGACAGGGGGAGGGTATGGAGACCCAGTACTTC.

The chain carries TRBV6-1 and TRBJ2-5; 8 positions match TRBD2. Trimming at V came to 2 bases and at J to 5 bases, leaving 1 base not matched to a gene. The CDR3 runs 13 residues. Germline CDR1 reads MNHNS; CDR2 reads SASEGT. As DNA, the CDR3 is TGTGCCAGCAGTGAACGGGGGGGGGAGACCCAGTACTTC. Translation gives CASSERGGETQYF.

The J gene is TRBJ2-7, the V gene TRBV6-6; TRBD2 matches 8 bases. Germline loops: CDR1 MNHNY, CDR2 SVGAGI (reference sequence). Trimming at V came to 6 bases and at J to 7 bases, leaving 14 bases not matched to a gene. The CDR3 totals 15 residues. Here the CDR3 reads CASSSIAGISGEQYF. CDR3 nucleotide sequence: TGTGCCAGCAGCTCTATAGCGGGGATCTCCGGAGAGCAGTACTTC.

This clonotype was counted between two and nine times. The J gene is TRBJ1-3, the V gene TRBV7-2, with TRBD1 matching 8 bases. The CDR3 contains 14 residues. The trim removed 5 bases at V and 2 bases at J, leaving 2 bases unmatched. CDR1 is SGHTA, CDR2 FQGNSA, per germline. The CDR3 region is CASSTDRAGNTIYF. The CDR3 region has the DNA TGTGCCAGCAGCACGGACAGGGCTGGAAACACCATATATTTT.

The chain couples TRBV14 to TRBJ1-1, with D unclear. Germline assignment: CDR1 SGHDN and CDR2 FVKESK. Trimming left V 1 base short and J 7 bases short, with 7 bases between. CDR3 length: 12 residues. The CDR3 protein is CASSQAGFEAFF. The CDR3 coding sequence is TGTGCCAGCAGCCAAGCCGGATTTGAAGCTTTCTTT. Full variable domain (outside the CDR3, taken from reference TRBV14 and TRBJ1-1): EAGVTQFPSHSVIEKGQTVTLRCDPISGHDNLYWYRRVMGKEIKFLLHFVKESKQDESGMPNNRFLAERTGGTYSTLKVQPAELEDSGVYFCASSQAGFEAFFGQGTRLTVV.

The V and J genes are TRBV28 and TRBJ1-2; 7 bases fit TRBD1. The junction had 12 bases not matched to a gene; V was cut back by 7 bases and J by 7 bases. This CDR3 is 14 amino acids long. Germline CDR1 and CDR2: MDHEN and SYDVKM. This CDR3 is CASTSTGIVGGYTF. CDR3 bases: TGTGCCAGCACCTCGACAGGGATAGTTGGTGGCTACACCTTC.

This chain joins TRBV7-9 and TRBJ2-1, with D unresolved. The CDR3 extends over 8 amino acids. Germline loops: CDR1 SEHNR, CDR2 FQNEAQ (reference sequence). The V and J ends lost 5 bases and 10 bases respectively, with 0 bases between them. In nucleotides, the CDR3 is TGTGCCAGCAGCGAGCAGTTCTTC. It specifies CASSEQFF.

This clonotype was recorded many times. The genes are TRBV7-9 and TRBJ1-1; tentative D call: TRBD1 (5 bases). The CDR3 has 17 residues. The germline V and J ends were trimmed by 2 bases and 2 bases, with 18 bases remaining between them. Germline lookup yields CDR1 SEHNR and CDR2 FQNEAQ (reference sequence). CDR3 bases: TGTGCCAGCAGCTTAAGGAGGAGTGGGGCAGCTAACACTGAAGCTTTCTTT. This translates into CASSLRRSGAANTEAFF.

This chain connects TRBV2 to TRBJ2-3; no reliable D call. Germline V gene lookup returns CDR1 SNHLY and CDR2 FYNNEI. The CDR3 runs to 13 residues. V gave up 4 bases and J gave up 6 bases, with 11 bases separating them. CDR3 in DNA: TGTGCCAGCAGTGTCTCTCTCGCCGATACGCAGTATTTT. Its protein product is CASSVSLADTQYF.

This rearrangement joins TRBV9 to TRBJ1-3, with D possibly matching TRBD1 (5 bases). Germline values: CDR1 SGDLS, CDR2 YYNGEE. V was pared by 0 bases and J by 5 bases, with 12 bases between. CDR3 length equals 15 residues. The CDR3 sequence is CASSVDLAGRNTIYF. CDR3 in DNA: TGTGCCAGCAGCGTAGACCTGGCAGGGAGAAACACCATATATTTT. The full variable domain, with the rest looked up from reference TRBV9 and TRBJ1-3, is DSGVTQTPKHLITATGQRVTLRCSPRSGDLSVYWYQQSLDQGLQFLIQYYNGEERAKGNILERFSAQQFPDLHSELNLSSLELGDSALYFCASSVDLAGRNTIYFGEGSWLTVV.

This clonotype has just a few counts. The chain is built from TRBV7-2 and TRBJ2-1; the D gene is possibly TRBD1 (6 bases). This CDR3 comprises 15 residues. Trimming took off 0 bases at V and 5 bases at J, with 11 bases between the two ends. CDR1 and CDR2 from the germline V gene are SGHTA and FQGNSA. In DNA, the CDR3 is TGTGCCAGCAGCTTAGCGGGGGCCCCTAACAATGAGCAGTTCTTC. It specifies CASSLAGAPNNEQFF.

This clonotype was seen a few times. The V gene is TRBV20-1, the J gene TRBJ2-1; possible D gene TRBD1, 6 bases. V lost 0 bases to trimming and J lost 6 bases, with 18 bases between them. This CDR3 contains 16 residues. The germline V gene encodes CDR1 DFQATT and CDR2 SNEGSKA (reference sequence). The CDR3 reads CSARDPTGLGSNEQFF. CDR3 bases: TGCAGTGCTAGAGATCCCACAGGGTTAGGGTCCAATGAGCAGTTCTTC.

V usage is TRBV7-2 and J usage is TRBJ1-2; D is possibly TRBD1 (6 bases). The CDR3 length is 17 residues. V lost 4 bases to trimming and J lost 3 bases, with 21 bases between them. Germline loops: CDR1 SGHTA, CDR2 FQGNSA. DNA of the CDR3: TGTGCCAGCAGCTCCACCGGGACAACCCCCCTGGACTATGGCTACACCTTC. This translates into CASSSTGTTPLDYGYTF.

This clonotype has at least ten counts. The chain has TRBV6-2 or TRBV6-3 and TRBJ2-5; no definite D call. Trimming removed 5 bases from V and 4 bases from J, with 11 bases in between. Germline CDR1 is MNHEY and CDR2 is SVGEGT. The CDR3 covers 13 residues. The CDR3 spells CASSRHPRETQYF. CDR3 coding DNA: TGTGCCAGCAGTCGACACCCAAGAGAGACCCAGTACTTC.

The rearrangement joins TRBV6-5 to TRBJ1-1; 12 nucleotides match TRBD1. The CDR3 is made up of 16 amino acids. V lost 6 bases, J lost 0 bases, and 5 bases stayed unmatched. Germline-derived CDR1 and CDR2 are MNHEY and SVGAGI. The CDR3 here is CASSKGTGGLNTEAFF. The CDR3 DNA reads TGTGCCAGCAGCAAAGGGACAGGGGGCTTGAACACTGAAGCTTTCTTT.